The rows below give T cell receptor beta chains drawn from one sample of a study of Siglec-9 on CD8 T cells in melanoma. TCRdb's copy holds only in-frame clones and misses some; the assay was immunoSEQ multiplex PCR. The repertoire holds 30,000 to 45,000 clones, with 80% to 85% as singletons. Sequencing input: Siglec-9- CD8+ T cells sorted from blood. These receptors were taken from a human donor in good health. Both conserved end residues are part of each CDR3. Fields, in order: CDR3 length, D gene, J gene, V gene, CDR3 protein. D genes are given only for firm matches.

15,-,TRBJ2-7,TRBV11-2,CASSLDRALSYEQYF
19,TRBD1,TRBJ2-1,TRBV7-9,CASTGTGQGPPGSYNEQFF
13,-,TRBJ1-1,TRBV18,CASSPDASTEAFF
12,-,TRBJ2-7,TRBV5-1,CASGVEPYEQYF
16,-,TRBJ2-5,TRBV4-1,CASSQDMDSYQETQYF
14,TRBD1,TRBJ1-1,TRBV5-1,CASSLGQGTTEAFF
16,-,TRBJ2-7,TRBV9,CASSRGGGGPTHEQYF
13,-,TRBJ1-2,TRBV6-5,CASSSTGYYGYTF
14,-,TRBJ1-6,TRBV11-2,CASSSTGRNSPLHF
16,TRBD2,TRBJ2-1,TRBV6-6,CASSPLGLAGPNEQFF
20,-,TRBJ1-4,TRBV21-1,CASRPAQGILDLPTNEKLFF
16,TRBD2,TRBJ2-1,TRBV29-1,CSVVNPGGSSYNEQFF
14,-,TRBJ1-1,TRBV27,CASSPRGGRTEAFF
15,TRBD1,TRBJ2-1,TRBV11-1,CASSFRDRVYNEQFF
16,TRBD1,TRBJ1-4,TRBV7-9,CASSLVIGTGDEKLFF
14,TRBD2,TRBJ2-7,TRBV5-1,CASSSRGENYEQYF
12,-,TRBJ1-2,TRBV7-2,CASSFDSYGYTF
14,-,TRBJ1-5,TRBV21-1,CASTTLLRLAPQHF
16,-,TRBJ1-1,TRBV23-1,CASSQSIEDLDPEAFF
14,-,TRBJ2-7,TRBV13,CASSPRTATYEQYF
17,TRBD2,TRBJ2-5,TRBV19,CASSISLWREVGETQYF
15,TRBD1,TRBJ2-4,TRBV28,CASSILTGGGNIQYF
15,TRBD1,TRBJ2-7,TRBV18,CASSPVPGQGREQYF
12,-,TRBJ2-7,TRBV6-4,CASSDPGGEQYF
16,-,TRBJ2-1,TRBV29-1,CSAEGGAGQGTTGQFF
19,TRBD2,TRBJ2-1,TRBV4-2,CASSQVFSDPGLAGGEQFF
15,TRBD1,TRBJ1-1,TRBV7-9,CASGGQGAMNTEAFF
15,-,TRBJ1-1,TRBV10-3,CAISDPRLMNTEAFF
15,-,TRBJ1-2,TRBV28,CASSLPGTFNYGYTF
14,-,TRBJ2-7,TRBV27,CASGGGLTIYEQYF
15,TRBD1,TRBJ1-4,TRBV6-6,CASSYFGTGSEKLFF
14,-,TRBJ1-1,TRBV7-9,CASMTSPLDTEAFF
15,TRBD1,TRBJ2-2,TRBV10-1,CASSPDRRSAGELFF
12,-,TRBJ1-2,TRBV7-9,CASSLESYGYTF
15,TRBD1,TRBJ1-2,TRBV5-3,CARRNGTGGGNGYTF
16,TRBD1,TRBJ2-2,TRBV5-5,CASSLRDRVDTGELFF
12,-,TRBJ1-1,TRBV19,CASTQGNTEAFF
14,-,TRBJ1-1,TRBV28,CASSFRGSNTEAFF
14,-,TRBJ1-4,TRBV7-9,CASSRGLPVEKLFF
15,-,TRBJ1-4,TRBV7-9,CASRTGLKSSEKLFF
13,-,TRBJ1-1,TRBV19,CASSGQSNTEAFF
15,-,TRBJ2-1,TRBV9,CASSVEGGLYNEQFF
14,-,TRBJ1-1,TRBV5-4,CASSPPGPDTEAFF
13,-,TRBJ1-3,TRBV6-6,CASSYSSGNTIYF
17,TRBD1,TRBJ1-2,TRBV7-8,CASSLGTGGPAVYGYTF
14,-,TRBJ2-7,TRBV4-1,CASSRGVRDSEQYF
14,-,TRBJ2-3,TRBV10-1,CASSPTGDTDTQYF
13,-,TRBJ1-1,TRBV7-3,CASSPAEGTEAFF
15,TRBD2,TRBJ2-1,TRBV9,CASSVSLAEPNEQFF
14,-,TRBJ2-2,TRBV6-5,CASSMSGVTGELFF
13,TRBD2,TRBJ2-7,TRBV7-7,CASSSGGGYEQYF
13,TRBD1,TRBJ1-1,TRBV30,CAWRGGRDTEAFF